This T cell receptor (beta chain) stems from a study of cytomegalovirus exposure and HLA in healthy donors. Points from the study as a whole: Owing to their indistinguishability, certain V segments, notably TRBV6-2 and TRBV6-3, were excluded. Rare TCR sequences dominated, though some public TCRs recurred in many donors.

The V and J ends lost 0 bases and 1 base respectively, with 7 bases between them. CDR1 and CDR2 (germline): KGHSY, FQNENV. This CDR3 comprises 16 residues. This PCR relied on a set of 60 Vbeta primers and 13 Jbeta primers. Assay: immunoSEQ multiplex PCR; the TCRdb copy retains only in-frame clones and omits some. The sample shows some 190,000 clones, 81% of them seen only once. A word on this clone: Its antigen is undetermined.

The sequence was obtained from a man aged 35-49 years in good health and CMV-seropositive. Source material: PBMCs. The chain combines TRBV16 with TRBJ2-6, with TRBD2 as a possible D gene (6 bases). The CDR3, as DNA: TGTGCCAGCAGCCAATCGGGGGGATCTGGGGCCAACGTCCTGACTTTC. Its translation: CASSQSGGSGANVLTF.